This TCR beta chain appears in the sequencing data of a study of T cells in tumors after PD-1 blockade. Method: immunoSEQ multiplex PCR; TCRdb's copy keeps in-frame clones and lacks some. The sample contains tens of thousands of clones, around 80% of which appear only once. Germline values: CDR1 KGHSH, CDR2 LQKENI. The CDR3 covers 13 residues. V was trimmed by 8 bases and J by 5 bases, leaving 14 bases between them. Source: PBMCs, taken before anti-PD-1 treatment. This clonotype was sampled from a human donor with basal cell carcinoma. This chain joins TRBV18 and TRBJ2-3, with D perhaps matching TRBD2 (6 bases). The CDR3 reads CASPRAGGDTQYF. The CDR3 bases are TGTGCCAGCCCACGAGCGGGCGGAGATACGCAGTATTTT.